The 23 T cell receptor beta chains reported below all come from one sample, sequenced in a study of glioma-infiltrating T cells. The iRepertoire nested amplicon-rescue multiplex PCR amplified TCR alpha and beta CDR3s from RNA. Each CDR3 protein gets one entry after TCRdb re-called the multiplex PCR reads with MiXCR. The table lists approximately 120,000 distinct CDR3 sequences, approximately 25% of them singletons. Sequencing input: glioma tissue, nonneoplastic brain tissue, or PBMCs (not recorded which). Receptors were obtained from a human donor with low-grade glioma or glioblastoma, undergoing nonglioma brain surgery, or in good health (not recorded which).

Ten or more counts support this clonotype. The V and J genes are TRBV12-3 or TRBV12-4 and TRBJ1-2; D unresolved. V was clipped by 5 bases and J by 5 bases, with 15 bases between them. This CDR3 region has 14 residues. The CDR3 protein is CASSQTGTVYGYTF. The CDR3 region has the DNA TGTGCCAGCAGTCAAACCGGAACAGTTTATGGCTACACCTTC.

This chain links TRBV19 with TRBJ1-4; 8 bases align to TRBD1. Per germline, CDR1 LNHDA and CDR2 SQIVND (reference sequence). The CDR3 contains 15 residues. With 5 bases clipped from V and 8 bases from J, the junction kept 10 bases outside the gene matches. The CDR3 DNA is TGTGCCAGTAGTCCCCCCACGACAGGGGAAGAAAAACTGTTTTTT. Translation gives CASSPPTTGEEKLFF.

In its sample, this clonotype was seen many times. Here the CDR3 reads CASSGQGLQFF. CDR3 DNA: TGTGCCAGCAGTGGACAGGGTCTCCAGTTCTTC. This sequence joins TRBV2 and TRBJ2-1; 7 positions match TRBD1. Per germline, CDR1 SNHLY and CDR2 FYNNEI. V dropped 4 bases and J dropped 13; count of bases not matched to a gene: 4. The CDR3 is 11 amino acids.

This clonotype showed up just a few times. J is TRBJ2-3 and V is TRBV5-1; D is perhaps TRBD1 (6 bases). Germline loops: CDR1 SGHRS, CDR2 YFSETQ. Trimming took 0 bases from V and 4 from J, leaving 6 bases between them. The CDR3 has 13 residues. Here the CDR3 DNA reads TGCGCCAGCAGCTTGGAGGGGGCAGATACGCAGTATTTT. Amino acids: CASSLEGADTQYF.

This clonotype was recorded at least ten times. V usage is TRBV6-1 and J usage is TRBJ1-3; TRBD1 might be the D (6 bases). Trimming removed 5 bases at V and 1 base at J, with 12 bases between. The germline CDR1 and CDR2 sequences are MNHNS and SASEGT. The CDR3 consists of 15 residues. The CDR3 reads CASSPYTGSGNTIYF. CDR3 DNA: TGTGCCAGCAGTCCCTACACAGGGTCTGGAAACACCATATATTTT.

In its sample, this clonotype was seen many times. The chain uses TRBV27 and TRBJ2-1, with D uncertain. The ends were cut back, 3 bases at V and 0 bases at J, with 15 bases in the middle. The germline V gene encodes CDR1 MNHEY and CDR2 SMNVEV (reference sequence). This CDR3 has 17 amino acids. The CDR3 coding sequence is TGTGCCAGCAGTTTCACTCCCACCCTAAGCTCCTACAATGAGCAGTTCTTC. This gives the protein CASSFTPTLSSYNEQFF.

The chain links TRBV20-1 to TRBJ2-3; weak D call: TRBD2 (5 bases). Trimming took 3 bases from V and 14 from J, leaving 21 bases between them. The CDR3 consists of 13 residues. Germline CDR1 DFQATT, CDR2 SNEGSKA (reference sequence). CDR3 coding DNA: TGCAGTGCTAGCAGCGGAGGCACAGATCCGCCGTATTTT. Residues: CSASSGGTDPPYF.

This clonotype was recorded once. This sequence may be a read error, since a much larger clone differs from it by one base. The gene calls are TRBV6-1 and TRBJ1-4; D is perhaps TRBD1 (5 bases). The ends were cut back, 4 bases at V and 7 bases at J, with 10 bases in the middle. The CDR3 loop spans 13 amino acids. Germline V gene sequence: CDR1 MNHNS, CDR2 SASEGT. CDR3 residues: CASSAQESEKLFF. The CDR3 region has the DNA TGTGCCAGCAGTGCACAGGAAAGTGAAAAACTGTTTTTT.

At least ten counts were recorded for this clonotype. The rearrangement joins TRBV19 to TRBJ1-1; the D gene is possibly TRBD1 (5 bases). This CDR3 has 13 residues. CDR1 and CDR2 (germline): LNHDA, SQIVND (reference sequence). V lost 6 bases and J lost 0, with 8 bases in between. The CDR3 here is CASSPQVNTEAFF. DNA for the CDR3: TGTGCCAGTAGCCCACAGGTGAACACTGAAGCTTTCTTT.

This clonotype was seen ten or more times. This sequence joins TRBV27 and TRBJ2-3, with no clear D. V lost 7 bases and J 0 bases, leaving 14 bases between the germline ends. Germline V gives CDR1 MNHEY, CDR2 SMNVEV (reference sequence). The CDR3 is 15 amino acids. CDR3 in DNA: TGTGCCAGCACCGACTTCCCCGCTAGCACAGATACGCAGTATTTT. Protein: CASTDFPASTDTQYF.

The sample holds many counts of this clonotype. This chain uses TRBV4-1 with TRBJ1-5; a possible D gene is TRBD1 (6 bases). Trimming removed 4 bases from V and 2 bases from J, with 12 bases in between. This CDR3 spans 15 amino acids. The V gene's germline CDR1 is MGHRA and CDR2 YSYEKL. The CDR3 here is CASSPQGSGNQPQHF. The CDR3, as DNA: TGCGCCAGCAGCCCTCAGGGGTCTGGCAATCAGCCCCAGCATTTT.

This clonotype has at least ten counts. This chain joins TRBV28 and TRBJ2-1; 7 nucleotides align to TRBD2. The junction had 3 bases not matched to a gene; V was cut back by 8 bases and J by 2 bases. The CDR3 has 13 amino acids. Per germline, CDR1 MDHEN and CDR2 SYDVKM. The CDR3 protein is CASGGGPYNEQFF. CDR3 nucleotides: TGTGCCAGCGGGGGAGGGCCCTACAATGAGCAGTTCTTC.

The chain employs TRBV6-6 and TRBJ2-3; 11 bases map to TRBD2. This CDR3 has 17 amino acids. Germline values: CDR1 MNHNY, CDR2 SVGAGI (reference sequence). Losses at the gene ends were 0 bases for V and 6 bases for J; bases not matched to a gene: 8. DNA of the CDR3: TGTGCCAGCAGTTACTCCTCTAGGCTAGCGGGAGGCGATACGCAGTATTTT. Its translation: CASSYSSRLAGGDTQYF.

This clonotype was recorded only once. A read error is possible here, since a much larger clone lies one base away. V and J are TRBV7-2 and TRBJ2-5; TRBD2 might be the D (6 bases). There are 15 residues in the CDR3. Germline V gene data show CDR1 as SGHTA and CDR2 as FQGNSA. As DNA, the CDR3 is TGTGCCAGCAGCTTAGAAATAGCGGCTCAAGATACCCAGTACTTC. Its protein is CASSLEIAAQDTQYF.

This clonotype showed up many times. The chain uses TRBV4-1 and TRBJ1-5; no firm D call. V was pared by 1 base and J by 2 bases, with 3 bases between. CDR1 is MGHRA and CDR2 is YSYEKL in the germline V gene. The CDR3 loop spans 13 amino acids. The CDR3 region has the DNA TGCGCCAGCAGCCAAGTAGGCAATCAGCCCCAGCATTTT. Translation: CASSQVGNQPQHF.

The CDR3 DNA reads TGTGCCATCAGTGAGTCTAGCGGGAGGGAATTGGAGCAGTACTTC. It codes for CAISESSGRELEQYF. The V and J genes are TRBV10-3 and TRBJ2-7; TRBD2 agrees at 11 bases. The trim removed 0 bases at V and 7 bases at J, leaving 5 bases unmatched. The CDR3 is 15 amino acids. Germline CDR1 is ENHRY and CDR2 is SYGVKD.

This clonotype was recorded at least ten times. The chain couples TRBV6-1 to TRBJ2-3; 8 positions match TRBD1. V was pared by 5 bases and J by 3 bases, with 4 bases of the junction left unmatched. Germline CDR1 and CDR2: MNHNS and SASEGT. The CDR3 is 14 amino acids. This CDR3 reads CASSYRQGTDTQYF. CDR3 DNA sequence: TGTGCCAGCAGTTATAGACAGGGGACAGATACGCAGTATTTT.

This clonotype was picked up a small number of times. This chain joins TRBV7-9 and TRBJ2-5; D ambiguous. The CDR3 spans 11 residues. Germline V lookup: CDR1 SEHNR, CDR2 FQNEAQ (reference sequence). V was shortened by 1 base and J by 10 bases, with 7 bases between the two germline ends. The CDR3 region is CASSLDGDQYF. The CDR3 bases are TGTGCCAGCAGCTTAGATGGGGACCAGTACTTC.

This rearrangement joins TRBV29-1 to TRBJ1-5, with TRBD1 identical over 7 bases. The CDR3 is 12 residues long. V was clipped by 6 bases and J by 6 bases; unmatched bases: 5. Germline V gene lookup returns CDR1 SQVTM and CDR2 ANQGSEA. The DNA for the CDR3 is TGCAGCGTCGCACAGGGGAGTCAGCCCCAGCATTTT. Translated: CSVAQGSQPQHF.

This clonotype was found many times. The V and J genes are TRBV7-9 and TRBJ1-1; 7 bases agree with TRBD1. V lost 2 bases, J lost 3 bases, and 3 bases stayed unmatched. Per germline, CDR1 SEHNR and CDR2 FQNEAQ (reference sequence). The CDR3 length is 14 residues. CDR3 in DNA: TGTGCCAGCAGCTTACACCAGGGGGACACTGAAGCTTTCTTT. It is translated as CASSLHQGDTEAFF.

This clonotype was counted at least ten times. This chain uses TRBV7-6 with TRBJ2-3; a weak D match, TRBD2 (5 bases). Looked up from germline, CDR1 is SGHVS and CDR2 is FNYEAQ. Trimming stripped 0 bases from V and 4 bases from J, with 8 bases between. The CDR3 extends over 14 amino acids. In nucleotides, the CDR3 is TGTGCCAGCAGCTTAGCGAGCGGCGCAGATACGCAGTATTTT. It codes for CASSLASGADTQYF.

This chain joins TRBV13 and TRBJ2-7; 8 nucleotides match TRBD2. The ends lost 5 bases at V and 6 bases at J; junction bases unmatched: 6. The CDR3 spans 13 residues. The germline gives CDR1 PRHDT, CDR2 FYEKMQ (reference sequence). CDR3 sequence (DNA): TGTGCCAGCAGCCGACTAGCGACAACCGAGCAGTACTTC. Protein product: CASSRLATTEQYF.

This clonotype was counted at least ten times. This chain joins TRBV4-1 and TRBJ2-1; 15 positions match TRBD2. V dropped 4 bases and J dropped 9; count of bases not matched to a gene: 16. This CDR3 is built from 19 residues. CDR1 MGHRA and CDR2 YSYEKL come from the germline V gene. The CDR3 DNA sequence: TGCGCCAGCAGCCGCGGACTAGCGGGAGGGCCAGGGGGTGGCGTTGAGCAGTTCTTC. This gives the protein CASSRGLAGGPGGGVEQFF.